Each of the 21 T cell receptor beta chains below was sequenced from the same sample in a study of control samples from healthy donors and cancer patients. Measured with immunoSEQ multiplex PCR; TCRdb has only the in-frame clones, and not every one. The repertoire includes 110,000 or so clones, approximately 90% of them detected once, and roughly 4% sits in the top ten. Sequenced material: blood. These receptors were collected from a human donor in good health. The donor label of this sample is uncertain.

This chain uses TRBV7-6 with TRBJ1-1; the D gene is possibly TRBD1 (6 bases). V gave up 1 base and J gave up 2 bases, with 14 bases separating them. The CDR3 sequence is 16 residues long. Germline V CDR1 and CDR2: SGHVS, FNYEAQ. The CDR3 is CASSLDPGAVNTEAFF. The CDR3 region has the DNA TGTGCCAGCAGCTTAGATCCGGGGGCAGTCAACACTGAAGCTTTCTTT.

The chain couples TRBV18 to TRBJ1-5; 8 nucleotides agree with TRBD1. The CDR3 length is 21 residues. Germline CDR1 reads KGHSH; CDR2 reads LQKENI. V gave up 3 bases and J gave up 6 bases; unmatched junction bases: 25. Here the CDR3 DNA reads TGTGCCAGCTCACCCGGCCTTAAGGCAGGGGGCCGTGTTAGAGAGGGTCAGCCCCAGCATTTT. Its protein product is CASSPGLKAGGRVREGQPQHF.

The chain links TRBV19 to TRBJ2-5; 8 bases align to TRBD1. V lost 5 bases, J lost 4 bases, and 6 bases stayed unmatched. Germline lookup yields CDR1 LNHDA and CDR2 SQIVND (reference sequence). The CDR3 contains 14 residues. Written as DNA, the CDR3 is TGTGCCAGTAGTCTCGGACAGGGTGCAGAGACCCAGTACTTC. This translates into CASSLGQGAETQYF.

The CDR3 sequence is CASKELDPGELFF. The CDR3 nucleotides are TGTGCCAGCAAAGAATTGGACCCCGGGGAGCTGTTTTTT. This chain connects TRBV27 to TRBJ2-2; D unresolved. Germline V gene lookup returns CDR1 MNHEY and CDR2 SMNVEV (reference sequence). The CDR3 runs to 13 residues. Trimming removed 7 bases at V and 6 bases at J, with 12 bases between.

The V gene is TRBV10-1, the J gene TRBJ2-1; D perhaps matches TRBD2 (7 bases). Germline V CDR1 and CDR2: WNHNN, SYGVQD (reference sequence). The CDR3 length is 13 residues. Trimming took 9 bases from V and 4 from J, leaving 13 bases between them. CDR3 DNA sequence: TGCGCCAGAGGGGGGGGGACTTACAATGAGCAGTTCTTC. This translates into CARGGGTYNEQFF.

This clone has only a few counts. The chain links TRBV5-1 to TRBJ1-4; 8 bases fit TRBD1. V trimming: 0 bases; J trimming: 8 bases; junction bases outside the gene matches: 3. This CDR3 comprises 14 residues. Germline V lookup: CDR1 SGHRS, CDR2 YFSETQ. CDR3 sequence (DNA): TGCGCCAGCAGCTTGGGGCAGGGGGCAGAAAAACTGTTTTTT. Translating it yields CASSLGQGAEKLFF.

Concerning this clone: Other DNA sequences of this sample code for an identical CDR3. The V call is TRBV6-5, the J call TRBJ1-1; D not certain. The CDR3 is 13 amino acids. V lost 5 bases and J lost 4, with 11 bases in between. The germline V gene encodes CDR1 MNHEY and CDR2 SVGAGI. The CDR3 sequence: CASSPVRGTEAFF. The CDR3 region has the DNA TGTGCCAGCAGTCCTGTCCGGGGCACTGAAGCTTTCTTT.

This chain links TRBV5-4 with TRBJ2-3; 7 nucleotides line up with TRBD1. The germline CDR1 and CDR2 sequences are SGHNT and YYREEE (reference sequence). Trimming cost V 0 bases and J 4 bases; bases outside gene matches: 5. The length of the CDR3 is 15 residues. Written as DNA, the CDR3 is TGTGCCAGCAGCTTGGAAGGGGGCGCCGCAGATACGCAGTATTTT. Residues: CASSLEGGAADTQYF.

The chain joins TRBV29-1 to TRBJ2-2; D not resolved. The CDR3 loop spans 14 amino acids. Looked up from germline, CDR1 is SQVTM and CDR2 is ANQGSEA. CDR3 residues: CTLLGLGSPGELFF. The CDR3 DNA reads as TGCACCCTATTAGGTTTGGGGTCCCCCGGGGAGCTGTTTTTT.

This clone was seen more than once but under ten times. The chain joins TRBV5-1 to TRBJ1-4; D is unresolved. V was cut by 2 bases and J by 2 bases, with 10 bases left in between. This CDR3 region has 15 residues. The germline CDR1 and CDR2 sequences are SGHRS and YFSETQ. The DNA of the CDR3 is TGCGCCAGCAGCTTAAGAGGCAGGACTAATGAAAAACTGTTTTTT. Translation: CASSLRGRTNEKLFF.

The chain employs TRBV19 and TRBJ2-1; 7 bases line up with TRBD1. The trim removed 5 bases at V and 8 bases at J, leaving 12 bases unmatched. This CDR3 is 15 amino acids long. Germline values: CDR1 LNHDA, CDR2 SQIVND (reference sequence). CDR3: CASSPYEGAKDEQFF. Here the CDR3 DNA reads TGTGCCAGTAGTCCCTACGAGGGGGCTAAAGATGAGCAGTTCTTC.

Concerning this clone: This same CDR3 is encoded by further DNA sequences in the sample. The J gene is TRBJ1-2, the V gene TRBV3-1 (or the pseudogene TRBV3-2); D is unclear. From germline, CDR1 is LGHDT and CDR2 YNNKEL (reference sequence). The CDR3 totals 15 residues. V lost 1 base, J lost 2 bases, and 11 bases lay in between. The CDR3 sequence: CASSQAARVNYGYTF. The CDR3 DNA sequence: TGTGCCAGCAGCCAAGCGGCCAGAGTCAACTATGGCTACACCTTC.

J is TRBJ2-7 and V is TRBV4-1; TRBD1 matches 8 bases. V shed 0 bases, J shed 5 bases, and the junction held 9 bases outside the gene matches. Germline loops: CDR1 MGHRA, CDR2 YSYEKL. There are 16 residues in the CDR3. CDR3 nucleotides: TGCGCCAGCAGCCAAGACCGGACGGCAGGGGGCCACGAGCAGTACTTC. This gives the protein CASSQDRTAGGHEQYF.

The chain employs TRBV20-1 and TRBJ1-4; D uncertain. V lost 6 bases and J 6 bases, leaving 8 bases between the germline ends. CDR3 length: 11 residues. CDR1 DFQATT and CDR2 SNEGSKA come from the germline V gene (reference sequence). The CDR3 nucleotides read TGCAGTGCCTTATTTTATGAAAAACTGTTTTTT. Its protein product is CSALFYEKLFF.

The chain couples TRBV27 to TRBJ2-1, with D possibly matching TRBD2 (6 bases). The germline V gene encodes CDR1 MNHEY and CDR2 SMNVEV (reference sequence). The V and J ends lost 5 bases and 0 bases respectively, with 8 bases between them. This CDR3 contains 14 residues. The CDR3: CASSLGGSYNEQFF. The CDR3, as DNA: TGTGCCAGCAGTCTGGGGGGCTCCTACAATGAGCAGTTCTTC.

The chain links TRBV4-2 to TRBJ1-4; D remains ambiguous. Trimming took off 1 base at V and 4 bases at J, with 10 bases between the two ends. CDR1 LGHNA and CDR2 YNFKEQ come from the germline V gene. The length of the CDR3 is 15 residues. CDR3 nucleotides: TGTGCCAGCAGCCAAGGAAACTCCCTTAATGAAAAACTGTTTTTT. It yields the protein CASSQGNSLNEKLFF.

The V gene is TRBV7-2, the J gene TRBJ1-3; unclear D gene. The CDR3 has 13 residues. CDR1 is SGHTA, CDR2 FQGNSA, per germline. The germline V and J ends were trimmed by 5 bases and 4 bases, with 9 bases remaining between them. CDR3 sequence reads: CASSPASGNTIYF. The CDR3 nucleotides are TGTGCCAGCAGCCCCGCGAGCGGAAACACCATATATTTT.

The chain joins TRBV6-1 to TRBJ1-1, with D unresolved. V lost 2 bases to trimming and J lost 6 bases, with 10 bases between them. Per the germline V gene, CDR1 is MNHNS and CDR2 is SASEGT. The CDR3 covers 13 residues. CDR3 protein: CASSEYPFAEAFF. Written as DNA, the CDR3 is TGTGCCAGCAGTGAATACCCTTTCGCTGAAGCTTTCTTT.

The chain combines TRBV9 with TRBJ1-2, with 8 positions matching TRBD1. V lost 5 bases to trimming and J lost 4 bases; unmatched junction nucleotides: 7. The CDR3 runs 14 residues. Germline V gene data show CDR1 as SGDLS and CDR2 as YYNGEE. CDR3 sequence (DNA): TGTGCCAGCAGTCCTGGACAGGGCGTCTATGGCTACACCTTC. Residues: CASSPGQGVYGYTF. The full variable domain, completed using reference TRBV9 and TRBJ1-2, is DSGVTQTPKHLITATGQRVTLRCSPRSGDLSVYWYQQSLDQGLQFLIQYYNGEERAKGNILERFSAQQFPDLHSELNLSSLELGDSALYFCASSPGQGVYGYTFGSGTRLTVV.

The CDR3 nucleotides read TGTGCCAGCAGCTCAGAGACAGCCGCAAGGTATGGCTACACCTTC. Translated: CASSSETAARYGYTF. The V gene is TRBV7-9, the J gene TRBJ1-2, with a weak D call TRBD1 (5 bases). This CDR3 region has 15 residues. Trimming stripped 4 bases from V and 5 bases from J, with 17 bases between. The germline CDR1 and CDR2 sequences are SEHNR and FQNEAQ (reference sequence).

The chain links TRBV3-1 (or the pseudogene TRBV3-2) to TRBJ2-1; a weak D match, TRBD1 (5 bases). The V gene's germline CDR1 is LGHDT and CDR2 YNNKEL (reference sequence). The CDR3 spans 16 residues. The germline V and J ends were trimmed by 1 base and 4 bases, with 14 bases remaining between them. In DNA, the CDR3 is TGTGCCAGCAGCCAAGCCTTAGGGGCCTTTTACAATGAGCAGTTCTTC. This encodes CASSQALGAFYNEQFF.